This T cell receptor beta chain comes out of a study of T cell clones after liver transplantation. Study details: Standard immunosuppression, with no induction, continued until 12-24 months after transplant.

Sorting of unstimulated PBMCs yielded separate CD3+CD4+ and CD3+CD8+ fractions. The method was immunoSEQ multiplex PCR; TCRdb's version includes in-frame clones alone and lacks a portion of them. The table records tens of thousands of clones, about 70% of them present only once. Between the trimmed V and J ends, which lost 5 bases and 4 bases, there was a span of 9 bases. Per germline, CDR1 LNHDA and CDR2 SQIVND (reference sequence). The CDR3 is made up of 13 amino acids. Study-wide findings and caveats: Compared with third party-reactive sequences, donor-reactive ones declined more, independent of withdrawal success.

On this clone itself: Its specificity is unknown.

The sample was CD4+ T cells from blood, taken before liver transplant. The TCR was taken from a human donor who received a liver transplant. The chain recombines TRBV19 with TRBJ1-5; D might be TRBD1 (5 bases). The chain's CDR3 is CASSAGLNQPQHF. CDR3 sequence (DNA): TGTGCCAGTAGTGCGGGGCTGAATCAGCCCCAGCATTTT.